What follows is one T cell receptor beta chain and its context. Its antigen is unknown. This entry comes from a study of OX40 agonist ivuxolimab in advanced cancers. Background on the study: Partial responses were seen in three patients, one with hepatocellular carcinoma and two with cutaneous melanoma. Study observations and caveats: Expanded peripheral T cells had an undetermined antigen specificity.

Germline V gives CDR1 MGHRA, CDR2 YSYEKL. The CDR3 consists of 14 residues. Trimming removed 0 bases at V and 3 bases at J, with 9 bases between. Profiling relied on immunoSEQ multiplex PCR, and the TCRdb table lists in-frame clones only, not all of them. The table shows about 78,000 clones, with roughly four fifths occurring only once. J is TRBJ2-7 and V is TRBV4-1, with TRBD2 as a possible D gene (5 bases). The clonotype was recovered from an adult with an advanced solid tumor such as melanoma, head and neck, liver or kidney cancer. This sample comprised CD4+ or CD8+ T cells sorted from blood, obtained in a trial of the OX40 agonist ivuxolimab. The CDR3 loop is CASSQDGILYEQYF. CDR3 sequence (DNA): TGCGCCAGCAGCCAAGACGGGATCCTCTACGAGCAGTACTTC.